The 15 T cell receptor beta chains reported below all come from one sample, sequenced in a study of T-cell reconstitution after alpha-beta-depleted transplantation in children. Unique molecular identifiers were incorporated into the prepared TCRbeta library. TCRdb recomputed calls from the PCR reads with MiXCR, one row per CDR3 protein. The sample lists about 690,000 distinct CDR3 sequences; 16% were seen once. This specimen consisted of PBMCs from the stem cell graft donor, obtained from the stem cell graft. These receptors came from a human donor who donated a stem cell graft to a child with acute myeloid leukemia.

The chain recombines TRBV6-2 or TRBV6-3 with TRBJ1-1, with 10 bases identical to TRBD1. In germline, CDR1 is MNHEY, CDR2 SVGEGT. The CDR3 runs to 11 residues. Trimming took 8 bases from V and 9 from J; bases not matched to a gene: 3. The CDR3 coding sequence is TGTGCCAGCGGACAGGGGGTTAAAGCTTTCTTT. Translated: CASGQGVKAFF.

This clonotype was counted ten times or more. The CDR3 loop is CSARLDRVPNEKLFF. In DNA, the CDR3 is TGCAGTGCTCGACTCGACAGGGTCCCAAATGAAAAACTGTTTTTT. The genes are TRBV20-1 and TRBJ1-4, with 7 bases fitting TRBD1. With V trimmed by 5 bases and J by 5 bases, 11 bases remained unmatched. The germline gives CDR1 DFQATT, CDR2 SNEGSKA (reference sequence). The CDR3 runs to 15 residues.

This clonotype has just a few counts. CDR3 sequence (DNA): TGCAGTGCCCCGGGCGGGGACTTCCAAGAGACCCAGTACTTC. Protein: CSAPGGDFQETQYF. The chain joins TRBV20-1 to TRBJ2-5; D may be TRBD2 (6 bases). V dropped 6 bases and J dropped 1 base, with 15 bases sitting between them. This CDR3 region has 14 residues. Germline V CDR1 and CDR2: DFQATT, SNEGSKA (reference sequence).

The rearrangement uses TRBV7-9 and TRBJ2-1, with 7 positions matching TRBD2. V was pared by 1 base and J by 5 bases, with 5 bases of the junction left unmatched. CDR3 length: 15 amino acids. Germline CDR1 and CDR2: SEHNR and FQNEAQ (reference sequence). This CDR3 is CASSLEGGSHNEQFF. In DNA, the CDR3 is TGTGCCAGCAGCTTAGAGGGAGGGTCTCACAATGAGCAGTTCTTC. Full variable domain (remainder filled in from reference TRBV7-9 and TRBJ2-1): DTGVSQNPRHKITKRGQNVTFRCDPISEHNRLYWYRQTLGQGPEFLTYFQNEAQLEKSRLLSDRFSAERPKGSFSTLEIQRTEQGDSAMYLCASSLEGGSHNEQFFGPGTRLTVL.

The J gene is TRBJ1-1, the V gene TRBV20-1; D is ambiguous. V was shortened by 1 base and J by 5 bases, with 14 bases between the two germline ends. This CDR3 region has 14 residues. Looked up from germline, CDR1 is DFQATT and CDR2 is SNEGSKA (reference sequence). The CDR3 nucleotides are TGCAGTGCTAGAGGTCCTTCCCTGGGAACTGAAGCTTTCTTT. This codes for CSARGPSLGTEAFF.

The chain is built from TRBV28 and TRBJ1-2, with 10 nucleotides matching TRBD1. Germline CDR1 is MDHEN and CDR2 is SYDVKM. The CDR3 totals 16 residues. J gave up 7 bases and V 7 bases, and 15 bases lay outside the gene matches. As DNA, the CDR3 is TGTGCCAGCAATCCCCCGGGGAGACAGGGGGCTCTTGGCTACACCTTC. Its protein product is CASNPPGRQGALGYTF.

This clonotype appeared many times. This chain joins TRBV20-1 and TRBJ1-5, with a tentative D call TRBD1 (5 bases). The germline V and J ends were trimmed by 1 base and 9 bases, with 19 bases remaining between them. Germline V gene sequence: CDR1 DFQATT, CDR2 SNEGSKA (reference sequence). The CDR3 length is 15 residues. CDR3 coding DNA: TGCAGTGCTAGAGGGGTTTGGGGACCGGGGCGGCCCCAGCATTTT. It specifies CSARGVWGPGRPQHF.

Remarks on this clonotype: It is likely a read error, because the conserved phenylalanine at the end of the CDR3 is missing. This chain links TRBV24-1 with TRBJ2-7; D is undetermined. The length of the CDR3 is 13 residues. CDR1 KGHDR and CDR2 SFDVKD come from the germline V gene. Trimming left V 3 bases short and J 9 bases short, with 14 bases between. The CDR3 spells CATSDLMDFGQYL. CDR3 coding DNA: TGTGCCACCAGTGATCTTATGGATTTTGGGCAGTACCTC.

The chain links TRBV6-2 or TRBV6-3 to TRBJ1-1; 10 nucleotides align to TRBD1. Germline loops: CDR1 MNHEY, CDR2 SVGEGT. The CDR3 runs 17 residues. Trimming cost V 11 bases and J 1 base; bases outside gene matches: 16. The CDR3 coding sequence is TGTGCCCGCAACCTTCCGGGACAGGGGACTTCGAACACTGAAGCTTTCTTT. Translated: CARNLPGQGTSNTEAFF.

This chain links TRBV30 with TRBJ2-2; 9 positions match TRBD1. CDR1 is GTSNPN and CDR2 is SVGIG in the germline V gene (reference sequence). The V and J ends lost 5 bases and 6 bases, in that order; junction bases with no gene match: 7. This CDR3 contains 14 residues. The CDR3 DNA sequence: TGTGCCTGGGAGCCGGGACAGGGTGCCGGGGAGCTGTTTTTT. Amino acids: CAWEPGQGAGELFF. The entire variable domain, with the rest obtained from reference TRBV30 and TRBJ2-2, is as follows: SQTIHQWPATLVQPVGSPLSLECTVEGTSNPNLYWYRQAAGRGLQLLFYSVGIGQISSEVPQNLSASRPQDRQFILSSKKLLLSDSGFYLCAWEPGQGAGELFFGEGSRLTVL.

The CDR3, as DNA: TGTGCCAGCAGTTACTCGAAGACAGGGACCTACGAGCAGTACTTC. The encoded protein is CASSYSKTGTYEQYF. This sequence joins TRBV6-5 and TRBJ2-7, with 7 bases aligning to TRBD1. Germline CDR1 reads MNHEY; CDR2 reads SVGAGI. This CDR3 region has 15 residues. V was pared by 0 bases and J by 2 bases, with 4 bases of the junction left unmatched.

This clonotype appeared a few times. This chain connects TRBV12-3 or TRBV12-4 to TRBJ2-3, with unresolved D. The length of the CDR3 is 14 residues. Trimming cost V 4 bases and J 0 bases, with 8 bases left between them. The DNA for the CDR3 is TGTGCCAGCAGTTCCAAAGACAGCACAGATACGCAGTATTTT. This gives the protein CASSSKDSTDTQYF.

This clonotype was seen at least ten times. CDR3: CSASRAGQWHGELFF. As DNA, the CDR3 is TGCAGTGCTAGTAGAGCCGGACAGTGGCACGGGGAGCTGTTTTTT. The chain combines TRBV20-1 with TRBJ2-2, with a tentative D call TRBD1 (6 bases). This CDR3 has 15 residues. The germline V gene has CDR1 DFQATT and CDR2 SNEGSKA (reference sequence). V shed 3 bases and J shed 7 bases, with 18 bases lying between them.

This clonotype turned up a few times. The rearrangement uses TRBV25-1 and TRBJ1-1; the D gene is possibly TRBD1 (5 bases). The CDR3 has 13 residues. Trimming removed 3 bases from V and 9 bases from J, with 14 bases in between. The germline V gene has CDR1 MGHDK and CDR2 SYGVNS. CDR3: CASSEWGGLKAFF. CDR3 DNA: TGTGCCAGCAGTGAGTGGGGCGGACTAAAAGCTTTCTTT.

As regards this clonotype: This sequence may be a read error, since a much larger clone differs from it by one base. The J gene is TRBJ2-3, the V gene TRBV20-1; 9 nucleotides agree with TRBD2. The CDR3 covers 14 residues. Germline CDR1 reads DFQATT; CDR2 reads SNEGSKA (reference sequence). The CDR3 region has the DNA TGCAGTGCTAGCCCTGCGGGGGGGGCAGATACGCGGTATTTT. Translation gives CSASPAGGADTRYF.